This T cell receptor beta chain is drawn from a study of T cell clonality in common variable immunodeficiency. The germline V and J ends were trimmed by 11 bases and 2 bases, with 16 bases remaining between them. The CDR3 runs 13 residues. Germline CDR1 ENHRY, CDR2 SYGVKD. In this sample, this clone turned up many times. Its antigen is not known. The CDR3 end falls 3 residues outside the read, so it is completed with the germline J gene. Findings and caveats of the study: Shared TCRbeta clones were fewer between CVID subjects than controls.

Profiling relied on immunoSEQ multiplex PCR, and the TCRdb table lists in-frame clones only, not all of them. The repertoire consists of around 32,000 clones, none detected only once. The sequenced sample consisted of peripheral blood mononuclear cells. This TCR was recovered from a person aged 18-69 years in good health. The chain joins TRBV10-3 to TRBJ2-7, with D perhaps TRBD1 (6 bases). CDR3 residues: CAPRGRLTYEQYF. The CDR3 DNA, read in part, is TGTGCCCCCAGGGGCAGGCTAACCTACGAG.